Listed here are 16 T cell receptor beta chains from one sample, sequenced in a study of control samples from healthy donors and cancer patients (dated by TCRdb to about 2020). The library was built by means of the immunoSEQ multiplex PCR assay. TCRdb re-hosts the immuneACCESS table, in-frame sequences only. Its copies lack some clones; in the studies checked, an unresolved V gene accounts for under half of them, and the cause for the rest is not known. The sample yields approximately 92,000 clones; over 90% were counted once. The ten largest make up roughly 1.5% of the sample. Material: blood. The receptors stem from a woman between 25 and 40 years old in good health.

J is TRBJ2-7 and V is TRBV2; D is unclear. V gave up 9 bases and J gave up 2 bases, with 17 bases separating them. Per the germline V gene, CDR1 is SNHLY and CDR2 is FYNNEI. The length of the CDR3 is 14 residues. DNA for the CDR3: TGTGCCAGAAATGGTAGTGTAACTGCCTACGAGCAGTACTTC. This gives the protein CARNGSVTAYEQYF.

V is TRBV5-6 and J is TRBJ2-2; D could derive from TRBD1 or TRBD2 (6 bases each). Germline-derived CDR1 and CDR2 are SGHDT and YYEEEE. V gave up 2 bases and J gave up 5 bases, with 19 bases separating them. This CDR3 is built from 17 residues. The CDR3 DNA sequence: TGTGCCAGCAGCTTCGGGCGGGACATTCGGATGACCGGGGAGCTGTTTTTT. Translation gives CASSFGRDIRMTGELFF. Full variable domain (remainder filled in from reference TRBV5-6 and TRBJ2-2): DAGVTQSPTHLIKTRGQQVTLRCSPKSGHDTVSWYQQALGQGPQFIFQYYEEEERQRGNFPDRFSGHQFPNYSSELNVNALLLGDSALYLCASSFGRDIRMTGELFFGEGSRLTVL.

The chain combines TRBV11-3 with TRBJ2-3; 12 bases are shared with TRBD2. J was trimmed by 2 bases and V by 5 bases; bases with no gene match: 5. Germline assignment: CDR1 SGHNT and CDR2 YENEEA. This CDR3 is 16 amino acids long. In DNA form, the CDR3 reads TGTGCCAGCAGCATCGGACTAGCGGGGACCACAGATACGCAGTATTTT. This encodes CASSIGLAGTTDTQYF.

The chain employs TRBV19 and TRBJ1-5, with 10 bases identical to TRBD1. Germline trimming cut 3 bases from V and 2 bases from J; bases unmatched to any gene: 4. Germline CDR1 LNHDA, CDR2 SQIVND (reference sequence). CDR3 length: 16 amino acids. The CDR3 loop is CASSIPGQGGNQPQHF. CDR3 in DNA: TGTGCCAGTAGTATTCCCGGACAGGGGGGCAATCAGCCCCAGCATTTT. Drawing the rest from reference TRBV19 and TRBJ1-5, the complete variable domain is DGGITQSPKYLFRKEGQNVTLSCEQNLNHDAMYWYRQDPGQGLRLIYYSQIVNDFQKGDIAEGYSVSREKKESFPLTVTSAQKNPTAFYLCASSIPGQGGNQPQHFGDGTRLSIL.

The gene calls are TRBV30 and TRBJ2-1; weak D call: TRBD2 (5 bases). Germline V lookup: CDR1 GTSNPN, CDR2 SVGIG (reference sequence). The CDR3 length is 12 residues. Trimming left V 3 bases short and J 8 bases short, with 11 bases between. CDR3 sequence reads: CAWSFKEDEQFF. The CDR3 coding sequence is TGTGCCTGGAGCTTTAAGGAGGATGAGCAGTTCTTC.

V usage is TRBV6-5 and J usage is TRBJ1-3, with TRBD1 matching 8 bases. Trimming took 0 bases from V and 2 from J; bases not matched to a gene: 0. The CDR3 runs to 15 residues. Germline CDR1 is MNHEY and CDR2 is SVGAGI. CDR3 sequence: CASSYSRGPGNTIYF. CDR3 DNA sequence: TGTGCCAGCAGTTACTCCAGGGGGCCTGGAAACACCATATATTTT.

The chain carries TRBV7-2 and TRBJ1-2, with D unclear. Germline V CDR1 and CDR2: SGHTA, FQGNSA. This CDR3 is 13 amino acids long. V was trimmed by 1 base and J by 5 bases, leaving 8 bases between them. CDR3 loop: CASSLERRYGYTF. The DNA of the CDR3 is TGTGCCAGCAGCTTAGAACGGAGGTATGGCTACACCTTC. The full variable domain, rest sourced from reference TRBV7-2 and TRBJ1-2, is GAGVSQSPSNKVTEKGKDVELRCDPISGHTALYWYRQSLGQGLEFLIYFQGNSAPDKSGLPSDRFSAERTGGSVSTLTIQRTQQEDSAVYLCASSLERRYGYTFGSGTRLTVV.

The rearrangement links TRBV15 to TRBJ2-5; D unclear. Germline assignment: CDR1 LNHNV and CDR2 YYDKDF (reference sequence). The CDR3 covers 14 residues. Trimming removed 0 bases from V and 5 bases from J, with 10 bases in between. This CDR3 is CATSRDLSKETQYF. As DNA, the CDR3 is TGTGCCACCAGCAGAGATCTCAGTAAGGAGACCCAGTACTTC.

CDR3 bases: TGTGCCAGCAGTGAGATGCAGACAAACAATGAGCAGTTCTTC. Its translation is CASSEMQTNNEQFF. J is TRBJ2-1 and V is TRBV2, with D uncertain. V lost 3 bases, J lost 5 bases, and 11 bases lay in between. The CDR3 is made up of 14 amino acids. Germline CDR1 SNHLY, CDR2 FYNNEI.

The gene calls are TRBV4-2 and TRBJ2-1, with a tentative D call TRBD2 (5 bases). The V gene lost 0 bases and the J gene lost 5 bases, with 14 bases spanning the gap. This CDR3 comprises 16 residues. Germline CDR1 and CDR2: LGHNA and YNFKEQ. CDR3 residues: CASSQEAGINHNEQFF. In DNA, the CDR3 is TGTGCCAGCAGCCAAGAGGCCGGGATCAACCACAATGAGCAGTTCTTC.

This clone was seen a single time. J is TRBJ2-5 and V is TRBV24-1; 11 bases align to TRBD2. CDR3 length equals 17 residues. Per germline, CDR1 KGHDR and CDR2 SFDVKD. Germline trimming cut 4 bases from V and 7 bases from J; bases unmatched to any gene: 13. The DNA for the CDR3 is TGTGCCACCAGTGACCGATATAGCGGGGGGGCCCAGGGGACCCAGTACTTC. It encodes CATSDRYSGGAQGTQYF.

The rearrangement joins TRBV7-9 to TRBJ2-1; D might be TRBD2 (5 bases). Trimming cost V 4 bases and J 7 bases, with 14 bases left between them. This CDR3 is built from 14 residues. Germline V lookup: CDR1 SEHNR, CDR2 FQNEAQ (reference sequence). The CDR3 spells CASSSAAIRNEQFF. CDR3 nucleotides: TGTGCCAGCAGCTCAGCGGCCATAAGAAATGAGCAGTTCTTC.

The V and J genes are TRBV3-1 (or the pseudogene TRBV3-2) and TRBJ2-7; D gene uncertain. V lost 1 base, J lost 7 bases, and 8 bases lay in between. This CDR3 has 12 residues. CDR1 and CDR2 from the germline V gene are LGHDT and YNNKEL (reference sequence). The chain's CDR3 is CASSQGAGEQYF. CDR3 bases: TGTGCCAGCAGCCAAGGGGCCGGGGAGCAGTACTTC.

This chain uses TRBV7-9 with TRBJ1-2; 12 bases map to TRBD1. The CDR3 totals 17 residues. Germline V lookup: CDR1 SEHNR, CDR2 FQNEAQ (reference sequence). Unmatched junction bases numbered 8, after V lost 3 bases and J lost 3 bases. Here the CDR3 reads CASSLRDRGPPHYGYTF. DNA of the CDR3: TGTGCCAGCAGCTTGCGGGACAGGGGGCCTCCTCACTATGGCTACACCTTC.

This chain connects TRBV6-6 to TRBJ1-4; 10 positions agree with TRBD1. The CDR3 contains 16 residues. V was clipped by 5 bases and J by 2 bases; unmatched bases: 5. The V gene's germline CDR1 is MNHNY and CDR2 SVGAGI (reference sequence). The CDR3 loop reads CASSPDRGITNEKLFF. In DNA form, the CDR3 reads TGTGCCAGCAGTCCGGACAGGGGGATCACTAATGAAAAACTGTTTTTT.

The chain links TRBV5-6 to TRBJ2-3; tentatively, D is TRBD1 (6 bases). CDR1 SGHDT and CDR2 YYEEEE come from the germline V gene. V gave up 5 bases and J gave up 3 bases, with 13 bases separating them. The CDR3 runs 14 residues. The CDR3 DNA reads as TGTGCCAGCAGGACCGGCACAGGGACAGATACGCAGTATTTT. Its protein product is CASRTGTGTDTQYF.